This TCR beta chain is drawn from a study of T cell repertoires in cytomegalovirus infection. Study summary: An indication of both CMV infection and matching HLA type came from public TCR beta signatures.

Findings of the study overall: The ex vivo response showed dominance by HLA-C-restricted CMV-specific TCR beta clonotypes. Summed public TCR beta family frequency identified CMV carriers bearing the relevant HLA.

MiXCR, run by TCRdb on the reads, gives a single entry per CDR3 protein. The profile shows about 180,000 distinct CDR3 sequences, approximately 15% of them singletons. This clonotype has just a few counts. What it binds is unknown. The sequenced sample consisted of PBMCs. The receptor was isolated from a human donor in good health (CMV status not recorded). Some clones in this sample may be carry-over from other donors' samples.

The CDR3 DNA follows: TGTGCCAGCAGTAGGGACATGGCTGAAGCTTTCTTT. It specifies CASSRDMAEAFF. This chain uses TRBV7-9 with TRBJ1-1, with a tentative D call TRBD1 (6 bases). CDR1 SEHNR and CDR2 FQNEAQ come from the germline V gene (reference sequence). The CDR3 is 12 amino acids. V was clipped by 6 bases and J by 6 bases, with 11 bases between them.